A single sample gave rise to the 15 T cell receptor beta chains below, sequenced in a study of blood T cell repertoires in COVID-19. Only in-frame clones appear in the TCRdb table, and some are missing; sequencing was by immunoSEQ multiplex PCR. Among fewer than 50,000 clones, roughly four fifths were seen once, and the ten largest hold more than 13%. Sequencing was done on a sample of peripheral blood. The receptor source for this set is a human donor in a cohort sampled during active COVID-19.

This clone was detected only a few times. Other DNA sequences in this sample translate to the same CDR3. V usage is TRBV27 and J usage is TRBJ1-6; D is unresolved. V was trimmed by 5 bases and J by 3 bases, leaving 8 bases between them. The CDR3 spans 14 residues. CDR1 MNHEY and CDR2 SMNVEV come from the germline V gene (reference sequence). The CDR3 DNA reads TGTGCCAGCAGTGAGGGATACTATAATTCACCCCTCCACTTT. Its translation: CASSEGYYNSPLHF.

This clone was detected a few times. This chain joins TRBV28 and TRBJ1-1; D is perhaps TRBD1 (5 bases). Germline loops: CDR1 MDHEN, CDR2 SYDVKM. This CDR3 contains 13 residues. Trimming took 3 bases from V and 6 from J, leaving 11 bases between them. CDR3 sequence reads: CASSLGGTAEAFF. Here the CDR3 DNA reads TGTGCCAGCAGTTTGGGGGGTACGGCTGAAGCTTTCTTT.

The chain is built from TRBV2 and TRBJ2-3, with 10 nucleotides matching TRBD2. The CDR3 covers 16 residues. V shed 6 bases, J shed 2 bases, and the junction held 8 bases outside the gene matches. The germline V gene encodes CDR1 SNHLY and CDR2 FYNNEI. The CDR3 region is CASRAGLAQPTDTQYF. The CDR3 DNA sequence: TGTGCCAGCAGAGCGGGACTAGCGCAACCCACAGATACGCAGTATTTT.

The rearrangement uses TRBV5-8 and TRBJ2-1, with 7 bases aligning to TRBD2. The V gene end was trimmed by 3 bases and the J gene end by 8 bases; junction bases not matched to a gene: 11. This CDR3 contains 15 residues. The germline CDR1 and CDR2 sequences are SGHTS and YDEGEE. Here the CDR3 reads CASSSRGAGVHEQFF. The CDR3 DNA sequence: TGTGCCAGCAGCTCCAGAGGTGCGGGAGTCCATGAGCAGTTCTTC.

CDR3 in DNA: TGTGCCACCAGCGATCGACCGGTAGCGGGACGAGATACGCAGTATTTT. It is translated as CATSDRPVAGRDTQYF. The chain combines TRBV15 with TRBJ2-3, with 8 positions matching TRBD2. Unmatched junction bases numbered 12, after V lost 5 bases and J lost 5 bases. CDR3 size: 16 residues. Germline loops: CDR1 LNHNV, CDR2 YYDKDF (reference sequence).

The table lists this clone with a few counts. The chain is built from TRBV2 and TRBJ2-2; 11 bases match TRBD1. CDR1 SNHLY and CDR2 FYNNEI come from the germline V gene. This CDR3 is built from 15 residues. V was pared by 6 bases and J by 7 bases, with 7 bases of the junction left unmatched. For the CDR3, the DNA is TGTGCCAGCAGAAAGGACAGGGGGCTGGGCGGGGAGCTGTTTTTT. Translation gives CASRKDRGLGGELFF.

The gene calls are TRBV3-1 (or the pseudogene TRBV3-2) and TRBJ2-3, with 7 bases fitting TRBD2. The CDR3 runs 17 residues. Germline loops: CDR1 LGHDT, CDR2 YNNKEL (reference sequence). The junction had 11 bases not matched to a gene; V was cut back by 4 bases and J by 1 base. This CDR3 is CASSRGGSAGRTDTQYF. The CDR3 nucleotides are TGTGCCAGCAGCCGGGGGGGTTCCGCGGGGCGCACAGATACGCAGTATTTT.

The gene calls are TRBV18 and TRBJ2-1; 11 bases map to TRBD2. CDR3 length equals 15 residues. V lost 4 bases, J lost 4 bases, and 3 bases stayed unmatched. Germline CDR1 reads KGHSH; CDR2 reads LQKENI. The CDR3 coding sequence is TGTGCCAGCTCACAAGGGACTAGCGGATACAATGAGCAGTTCTTC. Its protein is CASSQGTSGYNEQFF. Filled out from reference TRBV18 and TRBJ2-1, the complete variable domain reads NAGVMQNPRHLVRRRGQEARLRCSPMKGHSHVYWYRQLPEEGLKFMVYLQKENIIDESGMPKERFSAEFPKEGPSILRIQQVVRGDSAAYFCASSQGTSGYNEQFFGPGTRLTVL.

This chain connects TRBV6-2 or TRBV6-3 to TRBJ1-1; no clear D. Trimming removed 5 bases at V and 2 bases at J, with 9 bases between. CDR3 length equals 13 residues. Germline assignment: CDR1 MNHEY and CDR2 SVGEGT. CDR3 residues: CASSPPQNTEAFF. The CDR3 DNA reads as TGTGCCAGCAGTCCGCCACAAAACACTGAAGCTTTCTTT.

The V gene is TRBV18, the J gene TRBJ2-5; unclear D gene. The CDR3 contains 12 residues. Germline CDR1 is KGHSH and CDR2 is LQKENI. With 6 bases removed from V and 0 bases from J, the gap between germline ends came to 5 bases. The CDR3 nucleotides are TGTGCCAGCTCTCCCTACCAAGAGACCCAGTACTTC. Protein product: CASSPYQETQYF.

The chain uses TRBV3-1 (or the pseudogene TRBV3-2) and TRBJ1-2; 7 nucleotides match TRBD1. The V and J ends lost 3 bases and 4 bases, in that order; junction bases with no gene match: 5. There are 14 residues in the CDR3. Per germline, CDR1 LGHDT and CDR2 YNNKEL (reference sequence). CDR3 loop: CASSQGTASYGYTF. CDR3 DNA: TGTGCCAGCAGCCAGGGGACAGCCAGCTATGGCTACACCTTC.

The chain recombines TRBV19 with TRBJ2-1; D unresolved. CDR3 length: 16 amino acids. V dropped 1 base and J dropped 4 bases, with 14 bases sitting between them. The germline CDR1 and CDR2 sequences are LNHDA and SQIVND (reference sequence). CDR3 amino acids: CASSIVWRVQYNEQFF. DNA for the CDR3: TGTGCCAGTAGTATAGTCTGGAGAGTCCAATACAATGAGCAGTTCTTC.

The chain employs TRBV3-1 (or the pseudogene TRBV3-2) and TRBJ2-6; D is uncertain. The length of the CDR3 is 15 residues. Germline-derived CDR1 and CDR2 are LGHDT and YNNKEL (reference sequence). The ends were cut back, 0 bases at V and 4 bases at J, with 7 bases in the middle. The DNA for the CDR3 is TGTGCCAGCAGCCAAGACCCCCCGGGGGCCAACGTCCTGACTTTC. This sequence encodes CASSQDPPGANVLTF.

The chain employs TRBV10-3 and TRBJ1-1, with a tentative D call TRBD1 (5 bases). Germline-derived CDR1 and CDR2 are ENHRY and SYGVKD. CDR3 length: 15 residues. V was trimmed by 0 bases and J by 9 bases, leaving 17 bases between them. The CDR3 is CAISESGGQGRKAFF. Written as DNA, the CDR3 is TGTGCCATCAGTGAGTCGGGTGGACAAGGGCGTAAAGCTTTCTTT.

The chain links TRBV6-4 to TRBJ2-3, with 11 bases identical to TRBD2. V dropped 0 bases and J dropped 3; count of bases not matched to a gene: 2. CDR1 is MRHNA and CDR2 is SNTAGT in the germline V gene. There are 16 residues in the CDR3. CDR3 amino acids: CASSDSTSGRTDTQYF. In DNA form, the CDR3 reads TGTGCCAGCAGTGACTCTACTAGCGGGAGAACAGATACGCAGTATTTT.